The entry below gives a single T cell receptor beta chain sequence along with its context. It has no known antigen specificity. Nothing much larger sits one base from this clone, and base qualities are not available. The sample originates from a study of OX40 agonist ivuxolimab in advanced cancers. Study-wide context: Ivuxolimab was a fully human IgG2 agonistic monoclonal antibody targeting the costimulatory receptor OX40 (CD134). Intravenous ivuxolimab was administered to patients every 2 weeks at six dose levels: 0.01, 0.1, 0.3, 1.5, 3 and 10 mg/kg. Of the 52 patients in dose escalation, about 20 had hepatocellular carcinoma, about 15 had melanoma, 9 had renal cell carcinoma and 9 had head and neck cancer. In the dose-escalation cohort, 82.7% of patients were male, and the mean age was around 60 years, with a range of roughly 20 to 85. Prior anti-PD-1, anti-PD-L1 or anti-CTLA-4 therapy was permitted, and checkpoint inhibitors had been received by 30% to 40% of dose-escalation patients. Partial responses were achieved by three dose-escalation patients, of whom one had hepatocellular carcinoma and two had cutaneous melanoma. Peripheral TCRbeta sequencing was intended to test whether TCR sequence diversity was altered and clonal T-cell expansion was caused by ivuxolimab. The paper describes the monotherapy dose-escalation part (N = 52 patients) of the phase I trial of ivuxolimab.

Genomic DNA was isolated from the sorted cells so that the TCRbeta CDR3 region could be sequenced. TCRbeta CDR3 regions were sequenced using the immunoSEQ Assay. TCRdb's version of the immuneACCESS table is confined to in-frame rearrangements and falls short of the full clone set. An unresolved V gene accounts for under half of the shortfall where checked; the remainder is of unknown origin. Here the sample has roughly 72,000 clones; over 90% occur a single time. Around a sixth of the sample goes to the ten largest clones. The trial excluded patients who had a history of autoimmune disease or were on systemic immunosuppression. Peripheral blood for TCR sequencing was collected from all dose cohorts at baseline, on cycle 4 day 1, and on cycle 7 day 1. The samples were drawn from a first-in-human, open-label, multicenter phase I dose-escalation trial of ivuxolimab. The trial enrolled adults with locally advanced or metastatic head and neck squamous cell, hepatocellular, melanoma or renal cell carcinoma. Before TCR sequencing, CD4+ T cells and CD8+ T cells were sorted from peripheral blood as separate populations.

The CDR1 and CDR2 encoded by the germline V gene are LGHNT and FRNRAP. Ends trimmed: V by 1 base, J by 1 base; bases unmatched to a gene: 0. CDR3 length: 14 amino acids, cysteine to phenylalanine. The DNA shown is the 42-base CDR3, in frame from base 1. Findings and caveats that apply to the study as a whole: Which antigens the clonally expanded peripheral T cells were specific for was not determined. After ivuxolimab, CD8+ T cells had more expanded clones than CD4+ T cells on average. In the 0.1-3.0 mg/kg groups, partial responders were among the patients with the lowest normalized peripheral clonal expansion, particularly in CD8+ T cells. Clonal expansion of both CD4+ and CD8+ blood T cells was observed from baseline to week 6 at doses 0.1 to 3.0 mg/kg. Low levels of normalized T-cell clonal expansion were also shown by some nonresponding patients.

The clonotype was recovered from an adult with an advanced solid tumor such as melanoma, head and neck, liver or kidney cancer. The V gene is TRBV12-5 and the J gene is TRBJ1-1, and TRBD1 matches 7 of the central bases. Source: CD4+ or CD8+ T cells sorted from blood, taken in a trial of the OX40 agonist ivuxolimab. The nucleotides read TGTGCTAGTGGTTTGGGACAGGGGAACACTGAAGCTTTCTTT. Translated, this is CASGLGQGNTEAFF. The variable domain in full, with residues beyond the CDR3 obtained from the reference TRBV12-5 and TRBJ1-1 genes, is DARVTQTPRHKVTEMGQEVTMRCQPILGHNTVFWYRQTMMQGLELLAYFRNRAPLDDSGMPKDRFSAEMPDATLATLKIQPSEPRDSAVYFCASGLGQGNTEAFFGQGTRLTVV.